The subject of this entry is one TCR beta chain. The source of the sample is a study of blood T cell repertoires in COVID-19. Trimming removed 2 bases from V and 0 bases from J; junction bases left unmatched: 3. CDR1 and CDR2 from the germline V gene are SGHTA and FQGNSA. This CDR3 is 17 amino acids long. In the original processing: Amplification from reference gene primers served as the basis for estimated nucleated cell counts. Produced via immunoSEQ multiplex PCR; TCRdb's table is partial and in-frame only. That table is the source of V, J and clone size, and D and trimming were worked out from the DNA. The repertoire includes over 200,000 clones, about nine tenths of them detected once, and roughly 2.5% sits in the top ten.

This rearrangement joins TRBV7-2 to TRBJ2-4, with 11 bases lining up with TRBD2. The sequencing input was PBMCs or T cells enriched from blood (not recorded which). The sequence derives from a woman aged 35 to 49 with acute COVID-19. DNA of the CDR3: TGTGCCAGCAGCTTATCTAGCGGGAGGTTAGCCAAAAACATTCAGTACTTC. Amino acids: CASSLSSGRLAKNIQYF.